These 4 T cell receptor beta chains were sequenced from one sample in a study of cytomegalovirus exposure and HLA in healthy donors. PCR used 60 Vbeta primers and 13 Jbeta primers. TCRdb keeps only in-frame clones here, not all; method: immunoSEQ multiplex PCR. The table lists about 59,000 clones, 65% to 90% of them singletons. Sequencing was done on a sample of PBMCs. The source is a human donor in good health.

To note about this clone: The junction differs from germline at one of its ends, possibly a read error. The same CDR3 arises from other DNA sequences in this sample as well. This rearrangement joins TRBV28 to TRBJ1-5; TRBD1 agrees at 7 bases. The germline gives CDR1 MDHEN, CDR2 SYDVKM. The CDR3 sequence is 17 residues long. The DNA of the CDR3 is TGTGCCAGCAGTTTATTCCCCGGGACAGACGACGGTCAGCCCCAGCATTTC. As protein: CASSLFPGTDDGQPQHF.

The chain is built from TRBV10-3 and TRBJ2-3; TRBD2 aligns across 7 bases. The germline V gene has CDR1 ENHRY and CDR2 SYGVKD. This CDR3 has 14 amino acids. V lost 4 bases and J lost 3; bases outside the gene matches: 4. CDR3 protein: CAISGGGRTDTQYF. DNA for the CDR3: TGTGCCATCAGTGGTGGCGGGAGAACAGATACGCAGTATTTT.

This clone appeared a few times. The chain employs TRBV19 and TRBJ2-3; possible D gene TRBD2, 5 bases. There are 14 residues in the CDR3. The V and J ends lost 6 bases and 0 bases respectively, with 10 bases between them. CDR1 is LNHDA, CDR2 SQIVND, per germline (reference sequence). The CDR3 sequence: CASRLAHSTDTQYF. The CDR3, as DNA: TGTGCCAGTAGATTAGCGCATAGCACAGATACGCAGTATTTT.

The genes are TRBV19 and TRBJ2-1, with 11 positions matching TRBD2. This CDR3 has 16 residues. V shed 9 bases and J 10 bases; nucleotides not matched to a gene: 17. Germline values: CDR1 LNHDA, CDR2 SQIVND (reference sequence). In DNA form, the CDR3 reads TGTGCCAGCAGTCCCTATAGCGGGGGGGCCCTGGTAGAGCAGTTCTTC. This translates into CASSPYSGGALVEQFF.